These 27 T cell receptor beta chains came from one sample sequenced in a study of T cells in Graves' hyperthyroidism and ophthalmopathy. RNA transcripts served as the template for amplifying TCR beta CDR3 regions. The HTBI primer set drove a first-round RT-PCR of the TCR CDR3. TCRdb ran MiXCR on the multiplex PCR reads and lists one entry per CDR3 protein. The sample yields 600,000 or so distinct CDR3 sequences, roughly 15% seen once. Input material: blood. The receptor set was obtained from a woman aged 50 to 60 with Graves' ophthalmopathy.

CDR3 in amino acids: CASSETSGSAYEQYF. The CDR3, as DNA: TGTGCCAGCAGTGAAACTAGCGGGAGTGCTTACGAGCAGTACTTC. The chain has TRBV2 and TRBJ2-7; 11 bases map to TRBD2. The CDR3 runs to 15 residues. Germline-derived CDR1 and CDR2 are SNHLY and FYNNEI. The V gene end was trimmed by 2 bases and the J gene end by 4 bases; junction bases not matched to a gene: 4.

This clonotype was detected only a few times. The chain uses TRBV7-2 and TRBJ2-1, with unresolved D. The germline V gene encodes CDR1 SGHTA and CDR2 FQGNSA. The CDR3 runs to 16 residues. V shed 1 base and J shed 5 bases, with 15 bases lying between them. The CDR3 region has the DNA TGTGCCAGCAGCTTAGAACGTAGGGCAGTGAACAATGAGCAGTTCTTC. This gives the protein CASSLERRAVNNEQFF.

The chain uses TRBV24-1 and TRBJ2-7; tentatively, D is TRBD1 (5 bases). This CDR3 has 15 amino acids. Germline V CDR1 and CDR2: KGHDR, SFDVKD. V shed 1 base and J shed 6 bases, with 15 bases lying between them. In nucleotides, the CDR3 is TGTGCCACCAGTGATTTCAAACAGGTTGGCGGCGAGCAGTACTTC. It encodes CATSDFKQVGGEQYF.

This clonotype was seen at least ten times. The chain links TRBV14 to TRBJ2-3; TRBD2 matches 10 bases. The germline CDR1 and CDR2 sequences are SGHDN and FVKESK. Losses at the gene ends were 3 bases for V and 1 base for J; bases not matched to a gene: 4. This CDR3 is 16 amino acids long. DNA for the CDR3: TGTGCCAGCAGCCACACCGGGACTAGCGGCACAGATACGCAGTATTTT. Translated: CASSHTGTSGTDTQYF.

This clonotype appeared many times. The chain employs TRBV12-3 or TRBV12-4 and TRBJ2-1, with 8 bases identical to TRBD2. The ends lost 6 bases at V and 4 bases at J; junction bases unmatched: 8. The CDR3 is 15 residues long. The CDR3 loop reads CASSPTSGLYNEQFF. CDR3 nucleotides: TGTGCCAGCAGCCCTACTAGCGGACTGTACAATGAGCAGTTCTTC.

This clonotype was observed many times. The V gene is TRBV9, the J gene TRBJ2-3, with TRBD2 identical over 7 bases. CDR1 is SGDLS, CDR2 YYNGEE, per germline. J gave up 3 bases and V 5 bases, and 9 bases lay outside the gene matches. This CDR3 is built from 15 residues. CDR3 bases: TGTGCCAGCAGGGGGGGTTCGCGGGAGACAGATACGCAGTATTTT. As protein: CASRGGSRETDTQYF.

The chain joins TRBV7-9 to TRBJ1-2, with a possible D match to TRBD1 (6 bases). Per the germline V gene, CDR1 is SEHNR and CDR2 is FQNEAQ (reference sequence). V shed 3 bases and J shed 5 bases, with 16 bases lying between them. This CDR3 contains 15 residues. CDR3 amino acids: CASSLGNTGPYGYTF. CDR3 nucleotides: TGTGCCAGCAGCTTGGGGAATACAGGGCCGTATGGCTACACCTTC.

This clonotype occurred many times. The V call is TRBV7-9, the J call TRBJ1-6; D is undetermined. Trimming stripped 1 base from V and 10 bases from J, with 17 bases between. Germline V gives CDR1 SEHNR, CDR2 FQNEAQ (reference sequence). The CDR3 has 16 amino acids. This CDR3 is CASSLVSGIGESPLHF. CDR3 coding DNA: TGTGCCAGCAGCTTAGTCTCGGGGATAGGAGAATCACCCCTCCACTTT.

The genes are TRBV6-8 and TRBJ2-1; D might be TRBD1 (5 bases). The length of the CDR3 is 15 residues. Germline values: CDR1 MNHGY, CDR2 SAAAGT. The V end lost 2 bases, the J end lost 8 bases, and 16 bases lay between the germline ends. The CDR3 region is CASSYQSGRGHEQFF. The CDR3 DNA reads TGTGCCAGCAGTTACCAATCTGGAAGGGGCCATGAGCAGTTCTTC.

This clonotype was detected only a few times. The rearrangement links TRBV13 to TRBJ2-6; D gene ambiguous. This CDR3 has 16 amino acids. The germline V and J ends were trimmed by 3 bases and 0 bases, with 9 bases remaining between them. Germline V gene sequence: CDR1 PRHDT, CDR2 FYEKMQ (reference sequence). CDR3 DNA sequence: TGTGCCAGCAGCTTGCCCTCCGACTCTGGGGCCAACGTCCTGACTTTC. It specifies CASSLPSDSGANVLTF.

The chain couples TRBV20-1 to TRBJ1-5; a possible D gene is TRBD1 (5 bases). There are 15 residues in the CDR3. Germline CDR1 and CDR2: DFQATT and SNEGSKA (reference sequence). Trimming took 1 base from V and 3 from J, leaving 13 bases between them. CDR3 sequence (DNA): TGCAGTGCTAGAGGCGGGGCGAGGGACAATCAGCCCCAGCATTTT. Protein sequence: CSARGGARDNQPQHF.

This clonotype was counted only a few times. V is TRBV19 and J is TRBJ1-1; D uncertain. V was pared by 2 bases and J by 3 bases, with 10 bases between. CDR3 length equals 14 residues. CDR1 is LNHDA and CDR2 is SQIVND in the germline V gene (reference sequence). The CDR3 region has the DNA TGTGCCAGTAGTATATCCTCGTACGACACTGAAGCTTTCTTT. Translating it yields CASSISSYDTEAFF.

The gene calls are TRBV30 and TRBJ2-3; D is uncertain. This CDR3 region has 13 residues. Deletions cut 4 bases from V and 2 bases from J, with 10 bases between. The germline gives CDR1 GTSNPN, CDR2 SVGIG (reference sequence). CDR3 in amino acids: CAWKGSYTDTQYF. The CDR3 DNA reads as TGTGCCTGGAAAGGCAGCTACACAGATACGCAGTATTTT. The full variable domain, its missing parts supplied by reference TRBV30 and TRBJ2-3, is SQTIHQWPATLVQPVGSPLSLECTVEGTSNPNLYWYRQAAGRGLQLLFYSVGIGQISSEVPQNLSASRPQDRQFILSSKKLLLSDSGFYLCAWKGSYTDTQYFGPGTRLTVL.

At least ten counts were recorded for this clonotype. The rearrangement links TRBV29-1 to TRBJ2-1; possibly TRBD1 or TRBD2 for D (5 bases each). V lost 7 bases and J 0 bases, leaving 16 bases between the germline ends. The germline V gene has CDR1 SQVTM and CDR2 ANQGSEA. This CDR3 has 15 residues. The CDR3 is CSALGLAGSYNEQFF. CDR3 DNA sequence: TGCAGCGCCCTGGGGCTAGCAGGCTCCTACAATGAGCAGTTCTTC.

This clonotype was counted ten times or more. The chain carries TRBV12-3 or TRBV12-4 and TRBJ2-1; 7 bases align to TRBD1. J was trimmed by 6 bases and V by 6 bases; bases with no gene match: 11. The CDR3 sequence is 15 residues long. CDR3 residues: CASSLTGTVRNEQFF. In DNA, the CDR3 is TGTGCCAGCAGCCTCACCGGGACAGTACGCAATGAGCAGTTCTTC.

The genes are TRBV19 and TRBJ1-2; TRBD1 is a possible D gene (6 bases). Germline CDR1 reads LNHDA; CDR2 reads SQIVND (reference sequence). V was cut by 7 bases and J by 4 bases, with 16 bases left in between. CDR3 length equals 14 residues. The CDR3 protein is CASNTPGTPYGYTF. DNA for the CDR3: TGTGCCAGTAATACCCCCGGGACACCCTATGGCTACACCTTC. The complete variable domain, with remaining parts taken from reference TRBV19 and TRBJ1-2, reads DGGITQSPKYLFRKEGQNVTLSCEQNLNHDAMYWYRQDPGQGLRLIYYSQIVNDFQKGDIAEGYSVSREKKESFPLTVTSAQKNPTAFYLCASNTPGTPYGYTFGSGTRLTVV.

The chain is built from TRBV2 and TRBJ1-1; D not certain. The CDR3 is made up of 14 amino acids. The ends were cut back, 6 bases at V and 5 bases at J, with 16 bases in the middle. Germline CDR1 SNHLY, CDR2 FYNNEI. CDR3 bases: TGTGCCAGCAGCCTCGCAGAAAGGGCGACTGAAGCTTTCTTT. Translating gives CASSLAERATEAFF.

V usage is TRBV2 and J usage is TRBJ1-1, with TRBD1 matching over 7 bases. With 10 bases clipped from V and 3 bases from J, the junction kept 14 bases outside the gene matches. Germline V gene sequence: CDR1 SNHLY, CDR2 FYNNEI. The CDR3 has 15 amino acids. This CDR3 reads CANRPGTALHTEAFF. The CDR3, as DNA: TGTGCCAACCGTCCCGGGACAGCGTTGCACACTGAAGCTTTCTTT.

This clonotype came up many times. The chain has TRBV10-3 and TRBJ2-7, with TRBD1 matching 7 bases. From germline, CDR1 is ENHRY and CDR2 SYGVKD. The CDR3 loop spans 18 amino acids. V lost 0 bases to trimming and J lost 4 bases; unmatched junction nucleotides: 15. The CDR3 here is CAISESKITGASSYEQYF. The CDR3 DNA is TGTGCCATCAGTGAGTCCAAGATTACAGGGGCGAGCTCATACGAGCAGTACTTC.

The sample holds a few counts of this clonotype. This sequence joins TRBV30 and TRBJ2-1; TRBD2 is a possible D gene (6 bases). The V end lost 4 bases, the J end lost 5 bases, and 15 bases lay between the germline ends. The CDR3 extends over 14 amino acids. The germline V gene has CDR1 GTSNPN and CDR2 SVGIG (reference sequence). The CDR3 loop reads CAWIPDYLNNEQFF. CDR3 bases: TGTGCCTGGATACCGGACTACCTAAACAATGAGCAGTTCTTC.

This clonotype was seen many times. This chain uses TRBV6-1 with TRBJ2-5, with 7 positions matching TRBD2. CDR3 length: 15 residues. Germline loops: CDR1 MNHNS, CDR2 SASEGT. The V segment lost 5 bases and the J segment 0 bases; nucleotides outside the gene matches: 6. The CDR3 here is CASSSTGGNQETQYF. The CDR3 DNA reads TGTGCCAGCAGTTCCACGGGGGGAAACCAAGAGACCCAGTACTTC.

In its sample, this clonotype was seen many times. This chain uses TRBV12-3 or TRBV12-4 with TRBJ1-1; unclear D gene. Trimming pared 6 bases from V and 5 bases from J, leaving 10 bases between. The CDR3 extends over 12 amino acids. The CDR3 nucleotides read TGTGCCAGCAGCCCGGTGGGAACTGAAGCTTTCTTT. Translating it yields CASSPVGTEAFF.

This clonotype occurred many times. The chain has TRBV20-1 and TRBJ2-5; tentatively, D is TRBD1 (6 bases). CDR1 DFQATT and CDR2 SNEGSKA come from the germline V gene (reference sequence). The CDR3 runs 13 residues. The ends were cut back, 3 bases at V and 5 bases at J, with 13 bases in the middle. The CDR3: CSASTGTRETQYF. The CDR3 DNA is TGCAGTGCTAGTACAGGGACAAGGGAGACCCAGTACTTC.

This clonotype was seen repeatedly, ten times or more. CDR3 sequence: CASSQTGGGVLPVFF. The CDR3 DNA sequence: TGTGCCAGCAGCCAGACAGGGGGCGGAGTACTTCCCGTGTTTTTT. The rearrangement links TRBV6-1 to TRBJ2-2, with 10 nucleotides matching TRBD1. The CDR3 covers 15 residues. The V and J ends lost 6 bases and 15 bases, in that order; junction bases with no gene match: 16. CDR1 MNHNS and CDR2 SASEGT come from the germline V gene.

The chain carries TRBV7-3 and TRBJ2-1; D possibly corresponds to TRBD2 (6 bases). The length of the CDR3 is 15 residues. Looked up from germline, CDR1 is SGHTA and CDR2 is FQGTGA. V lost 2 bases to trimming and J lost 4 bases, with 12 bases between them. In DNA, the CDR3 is TGTGCCAGCAGCTTAGCGCGGGATAGATACAATGAGCAGTTCTTC. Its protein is CASSLARDRYNEQFF.

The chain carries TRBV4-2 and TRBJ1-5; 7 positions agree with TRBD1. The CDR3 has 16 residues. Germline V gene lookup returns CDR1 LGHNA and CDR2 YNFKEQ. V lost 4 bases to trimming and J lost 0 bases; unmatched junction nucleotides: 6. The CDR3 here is CASSRTGEGSNQPQHF. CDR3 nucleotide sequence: TGTGCCAGCAGCCGAACAGGGGAGGGTAGCAATCAGCCCCAGCATTTT.

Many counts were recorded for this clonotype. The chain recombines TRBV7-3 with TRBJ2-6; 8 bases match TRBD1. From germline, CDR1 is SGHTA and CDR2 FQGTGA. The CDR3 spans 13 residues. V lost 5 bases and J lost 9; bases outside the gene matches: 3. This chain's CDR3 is CASSKDRVNVLTF. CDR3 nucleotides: TGTGCCAGCAGCAAGGACAGGGTCAACGTCCTGACTTTC.